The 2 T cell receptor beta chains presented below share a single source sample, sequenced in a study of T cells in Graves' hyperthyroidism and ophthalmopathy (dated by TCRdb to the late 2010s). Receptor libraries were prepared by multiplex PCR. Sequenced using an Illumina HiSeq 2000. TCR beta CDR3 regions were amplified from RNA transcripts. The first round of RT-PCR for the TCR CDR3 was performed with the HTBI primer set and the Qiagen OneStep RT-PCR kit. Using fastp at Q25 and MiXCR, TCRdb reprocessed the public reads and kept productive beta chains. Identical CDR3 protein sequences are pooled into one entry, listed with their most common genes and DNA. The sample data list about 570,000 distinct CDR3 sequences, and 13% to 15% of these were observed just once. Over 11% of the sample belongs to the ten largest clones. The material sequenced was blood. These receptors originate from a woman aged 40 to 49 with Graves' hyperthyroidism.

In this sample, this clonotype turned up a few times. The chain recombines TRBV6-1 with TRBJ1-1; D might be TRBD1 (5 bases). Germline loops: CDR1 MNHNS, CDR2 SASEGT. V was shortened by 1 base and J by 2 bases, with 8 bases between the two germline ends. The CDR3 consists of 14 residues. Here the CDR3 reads CASSEGTKNTEAFF. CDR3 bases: TGTGCCAGCAGTGAAGGGACAAAAAACACTGAAGCTTTCTTT.

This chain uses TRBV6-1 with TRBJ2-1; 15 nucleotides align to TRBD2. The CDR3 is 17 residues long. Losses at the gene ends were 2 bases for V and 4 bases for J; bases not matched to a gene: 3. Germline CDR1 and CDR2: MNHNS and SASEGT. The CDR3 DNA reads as TGTGCCAGCAGTGAAAGGGGACTAGCGGGAGGTTACAATGAGCAGTTCTTC. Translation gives CASSERGLAGGYNEQFF.